The 7 T cell receptor beta chains presented below share a single source sample, sequenced in a study of tumor-infiltrating lymphocytes in primary liver carcinoma. A constant-region primer primed TCR beta cDNA synthesis from about 530 ng of total RNA. Sequencing libraries for TCR beta derived from three nested multiplex PCR rounds that used slightly modified ARM-PCR. It was with TRBV1-TRBV30 forward primers and a C-beta reverse primer that the first two PCR rounds were run, at roughly 10 cycles each. From the multiplex PCR reads, TCRdb called clonotypes with MiXCR, one entry per CDR3 protein. The repertoire consists of 250,000 to 350,000 distinct CDR3 sequences, with around three fifths occurring once and the leading ten covering about 17%. Germline DNA was also extracted, and blood RNA derived from unsorted whole blood. The sample taken for sequencing was peripheral blood. The source is a woman under 40 with primary liver carcinoma and hepatitis B virus infection.

The chain employs TRBV6-2 or TRBV6-3 and TRBJ2-1; 9 bases fit TRBD2. The ends lost 5 bases at V and 9 bases at J; junction bases unmatched: 14. Germline V CDR1 and CDR2: MNHEY, SVGEGT. CDR3 length: 16 amino acids. For the CDR3, the DNA is TGTGCCAGCAGTCCCCGCGCCTGGAGCGGGGGGAGTGAGCAGTTCTTC. It is translated as CASSPRAWSGGSEQFF.

This clonotype showed up many times. This sequence joins TRBV11-2 and TRBJ2-5, with 7 bases fitting TRBD1. CDR1 and CDR2 from the germline V gene are SGHAT and FQNNGV. Trimming at V came to 5 bases and at J to 4 bases, leaving 10 bases not matched to a gene. The CDR3 runs to 15 residues. CDR3 in DNA: TGTGCCAGCAGCGCAACAGGGGCTAGTCGAGAGACCCAGTACTTC. As protein: CASSATGASRETQYF. The full variable domain, completed using reference TRBV11-2 and TRBJ2-5, is EAGVAQSPRYKIIEKRQSVAFWCNPISGHATLYWYQQILGQGPKLLIQFQNNGVVDDSQLPKDRFSAERLKGVDSTLKIQPAKLEDSAVYLCASSATGASRETQYFGPGTRLLVL.

Comments on this clonotype: Just one base apart from a much larger clone, this may be a read error. The chain is built from TRBV6-1 and TRBJ1-5; D ambiguous. Germline V gives CDR1 MNHNS, CDR2 SASEGT. The CDR3 is made up of 12 amino acids. The V gene lost 4 bases and the J gene lost 6 bases, with 7 bases spanning the gap. The CDR3, as DNA: TGTGCCAGCAGTGTTGTGGCTCAGCCCCAGCATTTT. Translating gives CASSVVAQPQHF.

To note about this clonotype: A single base separates this from a much larger clone, so it may be a read error. The chain combines TRBV29-1 with TRBJ2-1; 10 bases line up with TRBD1. This CDR3 has 14 amino acids. CDR1 and CDR2 (germline): SQVTM, ANQGSEA. This CDR3 is CNVEGDRGYYEQFF. The CDR3 nucleotides read TGCAACGTTGAGGGGGACAGGGGTTATTATGAGCAGTTCTTC.

In its sample, this clonotype was seen many times. The rearrangement uses TRBV6-6 and TRBJ1-5; the match to TRBD1 covers 8 bases. The CDR3 contains 15 residues. The V and J ends lost 2 bases and 5 bases, in that order; junction bases with no gene match: 5. The V gene's germline CDR1 is MNHNY and CDR2 SVGAGI (reference sequence). CDR3 in amino acids: CASSYPTGGDQPQHF. Written as DNA, the CDR3 is TGTGCCAGCAGTTACCCCACAGGGGGAGATCAGCCCCAGCATTTT.

With regard to this clonotype: This may stem from a read error, because a much larger clone lies one nucleotide away. This chain links TRBV4-2 with TRBJ2-1; 7 bases agree with TRBD2. The V and J ends lost 4 bases and 3 bases, in that order; junction bases with no gene match: 9. Germline-derived CDR1 and CDR2 are LGHNA and YNFKEQ. The CDR3 covers 16 residues. This chain's CDR3 is CASSLDQGLGYNEQFF. CDR3 nucleotide sequence: TGTGCCAGCAGCCTAGATCAAGGACTAGGCTACAATGAGCAGTTCTTC.

This clonotype was counted between two and nine times. The missing conserved phenylalanine or tryptophan at the end of this CDR3 makes a read error likely. The V gene is TRBV29-1, the J gene TRBJ1-5, with 7 bases matching TRBD1. Germline values: CDR1 SQVTM, CDR2 ANQGSEA. This CDR3 region has 14 residues. With V trimmed by 6 bases and J by 6 bases, 11 bases remained unmatched. CDR3 nucleotide sequence: TGCAGCGTGGCGGACAGGACCCTAGGTCAGCCCCAGCATTCT. It codes for CSVADRTLGQPQHS.